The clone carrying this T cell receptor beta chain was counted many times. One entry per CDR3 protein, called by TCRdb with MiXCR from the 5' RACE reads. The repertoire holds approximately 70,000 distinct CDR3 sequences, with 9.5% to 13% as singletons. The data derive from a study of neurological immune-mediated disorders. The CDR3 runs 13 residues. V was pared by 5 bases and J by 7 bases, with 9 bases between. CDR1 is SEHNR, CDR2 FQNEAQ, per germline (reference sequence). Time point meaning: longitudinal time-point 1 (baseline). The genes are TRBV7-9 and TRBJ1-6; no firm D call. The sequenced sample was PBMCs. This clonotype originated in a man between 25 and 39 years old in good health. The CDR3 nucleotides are TGTGCCAGCAGCCCAGTTGGGAATTCACCCCTCCACTTT. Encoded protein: CASSPVGNSPLHF.